These 24 T cell receptor beta chains share one sample of origin, sequenced in a study of radiation and T cells in renal cell carcinoma. Time point meaning: blood 4 weeks post-SBRT, at nephrectomy. Treatment: 15 Gy SBRT to primary tumor, nephrectomy 4 weeks later. This table comes from immunoSEQ multiplex PCR, and its TCRdb copy is limited to in-frame clones, with some not included. The profile shows around 170,000 clones, 88% of them singletons. Sample: blood, taken from a patient whose treatment included radiotherapy and nephrectomy. These receptors came from a woman aged 45-65 years with renal cell carcinoma.

The chain couples TRBV4-2 to TRBJ1-6; D is ambiguous. The germline V and J ends were trimmed by 2 bases and 9 bases, with 14 bases remaining between them. This CDR3 comprises 15 residues. In germline, CDR1 is LGHNA, CDR2 YNFKEQ. This chain's CDR3 is CASSQTEGLSSPLHF. CDR3 in DNA: TGTGCCAGCAGCCAAACGGAAGGCCTTAGTTCACCCCTCCACTTT.

This chain links TRBV19 with TRBJ1-2; D ambiguous. Germline V gene lookup returns CDR1 LNHDA and CDR2 SQIVND (reference sequence). The CDR3 loop spans 12 amino acids. Trimming shortened V by 11 bases and J by 2 bases, and 12 bases separated the two germline ends. CDR3: CAVSKGNYGYTF. CDR3 sequence (DNA): TGTGCCGTTTCAAAGGGCAACTATGGCTACACCTTC.

The chain combines TRBV11-2 with TRBJ2-3, with D uncertain. CDR1 and CDR2 from the germline V gene are SGHAT and FQNNGV. V lost 0 bases and J 7 bases, leaving 11 bases between the germline ends. This CDR3 is 14 amino acids long. The CDR3 loop reads CASSLDSVRHTQYF. The CDR3 DNA reads as TGTGCCAGCAGCTTAGACTCGGTCCGCCATACGCAGTATTTT.

The CDR3 DNA is TGTGCCAGCAGCACCACTGGGAGCGGGAGACAAGAGACCCAGTACTTC. As protein: CASSTTGSGRQETQYF. The chain carries TRBV9 and TRBJ2-5; 8 positions agree with TRBD2. This CDR3 has 16 amino acids. The V gene's germline CDR1 is SGDLS and CDR2 YYNGEE. V dropped 4 bases and J dropped 2; count of bases not matched to a gene: 10. The whole variable domain, remainder taken from reference TRBV9 and TRBJ2-5, is DSGVTQTPKHLITATGQRVTLRCSPRSGDLSVYWYQQSLDQGLQFLIQYYNGEERAKGNILERFSAQQFPDLHSELNLSSLELGDSALYFCASSTTGSGRQETQYFGPGTRLLVL.

The J gene is TRBJ1-3, the V gene TRBV6-5; the match to TRBD1 covers 8 bases. Germline CDR1 reads MNHEY; CDR2 reads SVGAGI. After removal of 2 bases from V and 3 bases from J, the junction contained 0 bases not matched to a gene. This CDR3 contains 14 residues. Here the CDR3 DNA reads TGTGCCAGCAGTTACGACAGGGGTGGAAACACCATATATTTT. It specifies CASSYDRGGNTIYF.

This chain joins TRBV30 and TRBJ2-6, with TRBD2 identical over 9 bases. Germline CDR1 and CDR2: GTSNPN and SVGIG (reference sequence). V shed 2 bases and J 0 bases; nucleotides not matched to a gene: 5. The CDR3 length is 17 residues. The CDR3 is CAWSRLAGISGANVLTF. The CDR3, as DNA: TGTGCCTGGAGTCGGCTAGCGGGGATCTCTGGGGCCAACGTCCTGACTTTC.

V is TRBV29-1 and J is TRBJ1-1; D is unclear. The CDR3 loop spans 13 amino acids. Trimming stripped 2 bases from V and 6 bases from J, with 13 bases between. CDR1 is SQVTM, CDR2 ANQGSEA, per germline. The DNA for the CDR3 is TGCAGCGTTGAAACGGACGTCTATTCTGAAGCTTTCTTT. This sequence encodes CSVETDVYSEAFF.

This chain connects TRBV2 to TRBJ1-5; 10 bases agree with TRBD1. The germline V gene encodes CDR1 SNHLY and CDR2 FYNNEI. The CDR3 totals 16 residues. J lost 9 bases, V lost 3 bases, and 11 bases had no gene match. CDR3 loop: CASSEGQGTGGGPQHF. DNA for the CDR3: TGTGCCAGCAGTGAGGGACAGGGGACTGGCGGGGGGCCCCAGCATTTT.

The table lists this clone with a count of one. The rearrangement links TRBV6-5 to TRBJ1-2; TRBD1 matches 8 bases. Germline V CDR1 and CDR2: MNHEY, SVGAGI. The CDR3 is made up of 16 amino acids. V lost 4 bases, J lost 0 bases, and 7 bases stayed unmatched. The CDR3 sequence: CASSSRDRSSNYGYTF. The CDR3 region has the DNA TGTGCCAGCAGTTCCCGGGACAGGTCCTCTAACTATGGCTACACCTTC.

The CDR3 nucleotides are TGTGCCAGCAGCGCTCCTCTGGATGAGCAGTTCTTC. Translated: CASSAPLDEQFF. J is TRBJ2-1 and V is TRBV5-5; D ambiguous. The germline V and J ends were trimmed by 4 bases and 8 bases, with 10 bases remaining between them. Germline CDR1 SGHKS, CDR2 YYEKEE (reference sequence). CDR3 length: 12 residues.

In this sample, this clone turned up once. The rearrangement uses TRBV7-6 and TRBJ2-5; D is possibly TRBD1 or TRBD2 (7 bases each). Trimming stripped 5 bases from V and 4 bases from J, with 14 bases between. The CDR3 has 14 amino acids. Germline V gives CDR1 SGHVS, CDR2 FNYEAQ. As DNA, the CDR3 is TGTGCCAGCAGCCCAGGGGGGGGACGAGAGACCCAGTACTTC. Translated: CASSPGGGRETQYF.

The rearrangement uses TRBV7-2 and TRBJ1-4; D possibly corresponds to TRBD1 (5 bases). V was trimmed by 4 bases and J by 7 bases, leaving 13 bases between them. Germline CDR1 SGHTA, CDR2 FQGNSA. The CDR3 has 14 residues. CDR3 in DNA: TGTGCCAGCAGCTCCAGGGTTCTCAGTGAAAAACTGTTTTTT. Protein sequence: CASSSRVLSEKLFF. Supplemented by reference TRBV7-2 and TRBJ1-4, the full variable domain reads GAGVSQSPSNKVTEKGKDVELRCDPISGHTALYWYRQSLGQGLEFLIYFQGNSAPDKSGLPSDRFSAERTGGSVSTLTIQRTQQEDSAVYLCASSSRVLSEKLFFGSGTQLSVL.

The V call is TRBV19, the J call TRBJ1-5, with 7 bases matching TRBD1. Trimming cost V 5 bases and J 11 bases; bases outside gene matches: 12. The CDR3 spans 14 residues. The V gene's germline CDR1 is LNHDA and CDR2 SQIVND (reference sequence). The CDR3 sequence is CASSGRQGGRAQHF. CDR3 in DNA: TGTGCCAGTAGTGGGAGACAGGGTGGTCGGGCCCAGCATTTT.

The rearrangement uses TRBV5-1 and TRBJ1-5; 7 bases are a match to TRBD1. V was clipped by 2 bases and J by 2 bases; unmatched bases: 1. The CDR3 sequence is 14 residues long. Germline CDR1 SGHRS, CDR2 YFSETQ. The CDR3 region has the DNA TGCGCCAGCAGCTTAGGGGGCGGCAATCAGCCCCAGCATTTT. Residues: CASSLGGGNQPQHF.

This clone was seen a handful of times. V usage is TRBV4-1 and J usage is TRBJ1-2; D perhaps matches TRBD1 (6 bases). CDR3 length equals 15 residues. CDR1 and CDR2 (germline): MGHRA, YSYEKL. V was shortened by 4 bases and J by 8 bases, with 20 bases between the two germline ends. CDR3 amino acids: CASSPVLQGSRGYTF. CDR3 bases: TGCGCCAGCAGCCCTGTCCTACAGGGTTCTCGCGGCTACACCTTC.

The chain links TRBV5-6 to TRBJ2-5, with 13 bases matching TRBD2. The ends lost 2 bases at V and 5 bases at J; junction bases unmatched: 0. There are 14 residues in the CDR3. Germline CDR1 SGHDT, CDR2 YYEEEE. The CDR3 DNA reads as TGTGCCAGCAGCTTACTAGCGGGGGGGGAGACCCAGTACTTC. Protein product: CASSLLAGGETQYF. Drawing the rest from reference TRBV5-6 and TRBJ2-5, the complete variable domain is DAGVTQSPTHLIKTRGQQVTLRCSPKSGHDTVSWYQQALGQGPQFIFQYYEEEERQRGNFPDRFSGHQFPNYSSELNVNALLLGDSALYLCASSLLAGGETQYFGPGTRLLVL.

Only a few counts were recorded for this clone. This chain uses TRBV18 with TRBJ1-1; D uncertain. The V end lost 3 bases, the J end lost 1 base, and 12 bases lay between the germline ends. The CDR3 runs 15 residues. Germline CDR1 reads KGHSH; CDR2 reads LQKENI. The CDR3 protein is CASSPSRASNTEAFF. The CDR3 bases are TGTGCCAGCTCACCGTCGCGGGCCTCGAACACTGAAGCTTTCTTT.

This clone appeared once. Other nucleotide sequences from this sample produce the same CDR3. The chain carries TRBV2 and TRBJ1-5, with 8 bases identical to TRBD1. There are 14 residues in the CDR3. Germline trimming cut 5 bases from V and 1 base from J; bases unmatched to any gene: 1. Looked up from germline, CDR1 is SNHLY and CDR2 is FYNNEI. The CDR3 nucleotides read TGTGCCAGCAGTCGGACAGGGAGCAATCAGCCCCAGCATTTT. Residues: CASSRTGSNQPQHF.

The chain recombines TRBV7-9 with TRBJ1-2; unclear D gene. Looked up from germline, CDR1 is SEHNR and CDR2 is FQNEAQ (reference sequence). There are 15 residues in the CDR3. V lost 0 bases to trimming and J lost 0 bases, with 8 bases between them. The chain's CDR3 is CASSLAMGANYGYTF. In DNA form, the CDR3 reads TGTGCCAGCAGCTTAGCGATGGGTGCTAACTATGGCTACACCTTC.

This rearrangement joins TRBV18 to TRBJ1-3; D is possibly TRBD1 (6 bases). The CDR3 length is 17 residues. Trimming removed 3 bases from V and 0 bases from J, with 15 bases in between. Germline V gives CDR1 KGHSH, CDR2 LQKENI. The CDR3 sequence is CASSPRPGHVSGNTIYF. Written as DNA, the CDR3 is TGTGCCAGCTCACCGCGACCGGGACATGTCTCTGGAAACACCATATATTTT.

This clone was found once. V is TRBV5-1 and J is TRBJ2-2, with 9 bases lining up with TRBD1. V lost 4 bases and J lost 8; bases outside the gene matches: 6. Germline CDR1 is SGHRS and CDR2 is YFSETQ. The CDR3 totals 14 residues. This CDR3 reads CASSVTGGSGELFF. The CDR3 DNA follows: TGCGCCAGCAGCGTAACAGGGGGCTCGGGGGAGCTGTTTTTT.

The chain couples TRBV18 to TRBJ1-1, with 9 bases fitting TRBD1. The CDR3 contains 18 residues. V lost 3 bases, J lost 4 bases, and 15 bases stayed unmatched. Germline V gene lookup returns CDR1 KGHSH and CDR2 LQKENI. The CDR3 reads CASSPEPIAGTGTTEAFF. As DNA, the CDR3 is TGTGCCAGCTCACCGGAACCGATTGCCGGGACAGGGACCACTGAAGCTTTCTTT.

This clone was observed a few times. V gene TRBV2 combines with J gene TRBJ2-7, with D unresolved. Trimming shortened V by 4 bases and J by 3 bases, and 4 bases separated the two germline ends. CDR3 size: 11 residues. CDR1 is SNHLY and CDR2 is FYNNEI in the germline V gene. Here the CDR3 DNA reads TGTGCCAGCAGTGGTAGCTACGAGCAGTACTTC. As protein: CASSGSYEQYF. Drawing the rest from reference TRBV2 and TRBJ2-7, the complete variable domain is EPEVTQTPSHQVTQMGQEVILRCVPISNHLYFYWYRQILGQKVEFLVSFYNNEISEKSEIFDDQFSVERPDGSNFTLKIRSTKLEDSAMYFCASSGSYEQYFGPGTRLTVT.

The chain recombines TRBV19 with TRBJ2-3; maybe TRBD2 (5 bases). Germline V gene lookup returns CDR1 LNHDA and CDR2 SQIVND (reference sequence). This CDR3 has 13 residues. Trimming removed 8 bases at V and 1 base at J, with 10 bases between. The CDR3 coding sequence is TGTGCCAGTGAGGGAGATCGCACAGATACGCAGTATTTT. Protein sequence: CASEGDRTDTQYF.